The text below deals with one TCR beta chain. Its antigen remains unidentified. The data stem from a study of T cells in Graves' hyperthyroidism and ophthalmopathy. Each diagnosis was grounded in clinical symptoms, serum thyroxine and TRAb, thyroid ultrasound, and orbital computed tomography. RNA transcripts served as the template for amplifying TCR beta CDR3 regions. The HTBI primer set was used in a first-round RT-PCR of the TCR CDR3. Via MiXCR, TCRdb re-called the multiplex PCR reads, giving one row per CDR3 protein. The sample records about 600,000 distinct CDR3 sequences, 12% to 15% being singletons. Germline V gives CDR1 SNHLY, CDR2 FYNNEI. With V trimmed by 7 bases and J by 1 base, 8 bases remained unmatched. The CDR3 covers 16 residues. Study findings and constraints: Researchers found most expanded thyroid clonotypes above 0.001 in blood as well.

The TCR originated in a woman aged 18-35 years with Graves' ophthalmopathy. Sequencing was carried out using blood. The V and J genes are TRBV2 and TRBJ2-1; 9 bases are shared with TRBD1. CDR3 in amino acids: CASKVGQGISYNEQFF. The CDR3 bases are TGTGCCAGCAAGGTAGGACAGGGGATATCCTACAATGAGCAGTTCTTC.